Each of the 2 T cell receptor beta chains below was sequenced from the same sample in a study of blood T cell repertoires in COVID-19. Clones were read by immunoSEQ multiplex PCR, and TCRdb kept only the in-frame ones, dropping some. This sample has about 100,000 clones, with approximately 80% found just once. The material sequenced was peripheral blood. The receptors were sampled from an elderly woman with active or convalescent COVID-19.

Turning to this clone: Other DNA variants within this sample encode the same CDR3. The rearrangement joins TRBV6-5 to TRBJ1-6; 7 positions match TRBD1. V was clipped by 6 bases and J by 7 bases; unmatched bases: 0. This CDR3 comprises 12 residues. From germline, CDR1 is MNHEY and CDR2 SVGAGI. The CDR3 loop reads CASRQGNSPLHF. CDR3 sequence (DNA): TGTGCCAGCAGACAGGGGAATTCACCCCTCCACTTT.

As DNA, the CDR3 is TGTGCCAGCAGCCGAAACGGAGGGACTCCCAACACTGAAGCTTTCTTT. This codes for CASSRNGGTPNTEAFF. The chain links TRBV7-3 to TRBJ1-1; a possible D gene is TRBD1 (5 bases). The CDR3 is 16 amino acids. Trimming took 5 bases from V and 2 from J, leaving 18 bases between them. The germline gives CDR1 SGHTA, CDR2 FQGTGA.